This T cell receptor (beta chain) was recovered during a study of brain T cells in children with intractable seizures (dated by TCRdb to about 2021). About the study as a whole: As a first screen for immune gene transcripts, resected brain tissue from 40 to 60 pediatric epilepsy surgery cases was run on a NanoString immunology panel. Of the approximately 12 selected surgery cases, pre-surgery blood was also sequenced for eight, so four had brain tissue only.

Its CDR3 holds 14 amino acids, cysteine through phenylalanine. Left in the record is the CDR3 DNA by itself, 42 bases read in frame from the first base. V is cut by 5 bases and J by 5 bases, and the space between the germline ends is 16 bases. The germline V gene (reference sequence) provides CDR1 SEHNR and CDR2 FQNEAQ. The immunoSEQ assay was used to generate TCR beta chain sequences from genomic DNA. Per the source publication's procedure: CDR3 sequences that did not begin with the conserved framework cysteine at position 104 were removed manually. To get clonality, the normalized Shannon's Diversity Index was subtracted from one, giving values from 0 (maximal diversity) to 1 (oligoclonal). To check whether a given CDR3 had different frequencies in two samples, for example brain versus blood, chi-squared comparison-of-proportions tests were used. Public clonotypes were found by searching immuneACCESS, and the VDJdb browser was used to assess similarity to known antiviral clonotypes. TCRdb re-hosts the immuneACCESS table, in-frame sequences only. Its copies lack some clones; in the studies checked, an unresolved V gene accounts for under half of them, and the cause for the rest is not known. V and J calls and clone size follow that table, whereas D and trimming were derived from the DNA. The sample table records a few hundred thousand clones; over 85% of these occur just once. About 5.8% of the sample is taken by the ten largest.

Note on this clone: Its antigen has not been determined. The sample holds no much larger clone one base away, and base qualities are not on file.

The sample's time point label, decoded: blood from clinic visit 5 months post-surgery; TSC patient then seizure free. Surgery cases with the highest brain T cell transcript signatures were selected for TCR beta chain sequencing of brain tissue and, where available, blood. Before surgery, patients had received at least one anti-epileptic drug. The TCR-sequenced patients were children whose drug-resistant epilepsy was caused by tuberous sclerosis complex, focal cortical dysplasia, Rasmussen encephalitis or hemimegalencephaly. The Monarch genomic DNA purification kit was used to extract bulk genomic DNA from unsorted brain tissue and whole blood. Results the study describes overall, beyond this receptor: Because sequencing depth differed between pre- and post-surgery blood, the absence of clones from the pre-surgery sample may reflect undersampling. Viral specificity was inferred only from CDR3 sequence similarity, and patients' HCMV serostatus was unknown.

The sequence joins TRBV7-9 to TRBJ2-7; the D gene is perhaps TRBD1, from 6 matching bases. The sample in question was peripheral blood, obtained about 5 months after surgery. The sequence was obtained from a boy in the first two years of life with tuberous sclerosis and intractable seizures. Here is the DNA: TGTGCCAGCAGCCAGAGGTACAGGGACAACGAGCAGTACTTC. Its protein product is CASSQRYRDNEQYF.